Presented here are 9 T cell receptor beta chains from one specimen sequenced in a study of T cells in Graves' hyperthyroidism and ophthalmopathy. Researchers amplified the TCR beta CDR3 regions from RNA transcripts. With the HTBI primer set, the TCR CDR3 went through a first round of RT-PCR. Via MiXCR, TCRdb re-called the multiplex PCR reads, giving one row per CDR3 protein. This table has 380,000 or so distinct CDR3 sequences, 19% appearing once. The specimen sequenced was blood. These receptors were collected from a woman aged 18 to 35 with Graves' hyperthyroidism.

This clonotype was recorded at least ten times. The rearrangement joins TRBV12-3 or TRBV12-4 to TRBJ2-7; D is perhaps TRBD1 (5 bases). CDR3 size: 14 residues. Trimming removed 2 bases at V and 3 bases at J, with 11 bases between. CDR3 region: CASSLSDRDYEQYF. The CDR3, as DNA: TGTGCCAGCAGTTTAAGTGACAGAGACTACGAGCAGTACTTC.

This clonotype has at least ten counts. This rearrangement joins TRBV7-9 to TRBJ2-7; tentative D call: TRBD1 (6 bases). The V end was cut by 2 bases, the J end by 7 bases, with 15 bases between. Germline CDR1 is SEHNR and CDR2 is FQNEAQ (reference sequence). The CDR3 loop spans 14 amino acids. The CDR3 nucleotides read TGTGCCAGCAGCTTAAAACAGGGTCGTGAAGAGCAGTACTTC. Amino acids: CASSLKQGREEQYF.

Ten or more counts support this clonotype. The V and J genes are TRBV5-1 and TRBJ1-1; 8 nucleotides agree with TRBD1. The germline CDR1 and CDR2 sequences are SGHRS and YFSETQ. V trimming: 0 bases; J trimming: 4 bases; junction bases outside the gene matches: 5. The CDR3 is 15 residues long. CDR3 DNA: TGCGCCAGCAGCTTGGCCAGGGGGCTTGGCACTGAAGCTTTCTTT. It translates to CASSLARGLGTEAFF.

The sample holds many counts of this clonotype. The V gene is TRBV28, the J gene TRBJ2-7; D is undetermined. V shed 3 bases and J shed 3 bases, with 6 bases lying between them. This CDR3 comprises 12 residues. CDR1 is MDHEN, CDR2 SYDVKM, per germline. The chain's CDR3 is CASSLRYYEQYF. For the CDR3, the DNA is TGTGCCAGCAGTTTGCGGTACTACGAGCAGTACTTC.

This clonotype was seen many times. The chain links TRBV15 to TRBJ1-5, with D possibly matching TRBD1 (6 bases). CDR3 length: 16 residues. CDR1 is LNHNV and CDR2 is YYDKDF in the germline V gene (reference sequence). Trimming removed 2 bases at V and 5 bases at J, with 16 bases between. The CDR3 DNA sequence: TGTGCCACCAGCAGAAACCTCGGGGGGCGCGATCAGCCCCAGCATTTT. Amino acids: CATSRNLGGRDQPQHF.

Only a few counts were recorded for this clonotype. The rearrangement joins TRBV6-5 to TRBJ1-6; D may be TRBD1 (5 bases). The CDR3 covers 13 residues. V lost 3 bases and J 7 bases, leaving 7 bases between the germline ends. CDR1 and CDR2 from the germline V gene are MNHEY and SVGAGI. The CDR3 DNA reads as TGTGCCAGCAGTTATCGACAGAATTCACCCCTCCACTTT. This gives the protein CASSYRQNSPLHF.

The CDR3 loop is CASSLQGQGLDGYTF. The CDR3 DNA sequence: TGTGCCAGCAGTTTACAGGGACAGGGTTTGGATGGCTACACCTTC. The chain joins TRBV27 to TRBJ1-2; 9 nucleotides match TRBD1. Per germline, CDR1 MNHEY and CDR2 SMNVEV (reference sequence). Germline trimming cut 2 bases from V and 6 bases from J; bases unmatched to any gene: 7. The CDR3 extends over 15 amino acids.

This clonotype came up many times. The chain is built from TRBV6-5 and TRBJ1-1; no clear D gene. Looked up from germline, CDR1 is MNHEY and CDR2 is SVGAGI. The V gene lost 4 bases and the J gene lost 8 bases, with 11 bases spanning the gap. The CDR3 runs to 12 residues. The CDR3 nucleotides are TGTGCCAGCAGTTTAGGCCGGGAGGAAGCTTTCTTT. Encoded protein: CASSLGREEAFF.

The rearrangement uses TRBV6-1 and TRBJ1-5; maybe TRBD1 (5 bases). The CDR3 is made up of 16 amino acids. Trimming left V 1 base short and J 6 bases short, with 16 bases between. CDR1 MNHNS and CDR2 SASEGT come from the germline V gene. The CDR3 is CASSEGGQGSAQPQHF. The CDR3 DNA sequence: TGTGCCAGCAGTGAAGGTGGGCAGGGATCTGCTCAGCCCCAGCATTTT.